These T cell receptor beta chains were read from a single sample in a study of blood T cell repertoires in COVID-19. Libraries were prepared by immunoSEQ multiplex PCR; TCRdb keeps only in-frame clonotypes and omits some of them. The sample yields 140,000 to 150,000 clones, roughly 87% seen once. The sample taken for sequencing was PBMCs or T cells enriched from blood (not recorded which). The receptors derive from a woman in her 40s who had been exposed to COVID-19. The CDR3 runs from the conserved cysteine through the conserved F or W. D genes are given only for firm matches. Rows may omit the clone size; those that give it use once, few, many or a size class.

d_call j_call v_call clone_size cdr3_length cdr3_nt cdr3_aa
NA TRBJ1-1 TRBV6-5 once 14 TGTGCCAGCAGTTACTCCTCACAGAACACTGAAGCTTTCTTT CASSYSSQNTEAFF
NA TRBJ1-2 TRBV6-5 NA 12 TGTGCCAGCAGTAGAACAGGGCGTGGCTACACCTTC CASSRTGRGYTF
NA TRBJ1-3 TRBV5-1 NA 17 TGCGCCAGCAGCTTGGAGTTGGGACAAATCTCTGGAAACACCATATATTTT CASSLELGQISGNTIYF
NA TRBJ2-7 TRBV28 NA 13 TGTGCCAGCATAGGGGACAAATCCTACGAGCAGTACTTC CASIGDKSYEQYF
TRBD2 TRBJ2-1 TRBV6-2/TRBV6-3 NA 14 TGTGCCAGCAGTTACAAGACTAGCGGCAATGAGCAGTTCTTC CASSYKTSGNEQFF
NA TRBJ1-4 TRBV6-5 NA 13 TGTGCCAGCAGTCCTCGGGGTAATGAAAAACTGTTTTTT CASSPRGNEKLFF
NA TRBJ1-5 TRBV7-8 NA 17 TGTGCCAGCAGCCCGGGGGGTATGGCTACTAGCAATCAGCCCCAGCATTTT CASSPGGMATSNQPQHF
TRBD1 TRBJ2-7 TRBV27 NA 14 TGTGCCAGCAGAGACCGGGACAGGGCCTACGAGCAGTACTTC CASRDRDRAYEQYF
NA TRBJ1-1 TRBV2 NA 15 TGTGCCAGCAGGCCCGGACTTATAGAGAACACTGAAGCTTTCTTT CASRPGLIENTEAFF
NA TRBJ1-1 TRBV19 once 12 TGTGCCAGTAGCCTGCAGTACACTGAAGCTTTCTTT CASSLQYTEAFF
TRBD1 TRBJ1-2 TRBV18 NA 15 TGTGCCAGCTCACCGGCGCCGGGACAGGGGCATGGCTACACCTTC CASSPAPGQGHGYTF
TRBD1 TRBJ1-6 TRBV6-5 NA 15 TGTGCCAGCAGTACCACGGACAGGCGTAATTCACCCCTCCACTTT CASSTTDRRNSPLHF
NA TRBJ1-1 TRBV4-1 NA 15 TGCGCCAGCAGCCAATCGGGACTCCCGAACACTGAAGCTTTCTTT CASSQSGLPNTEAFF
NA TRBJ1-5 TRBV27 NA 14 TGTGCCAGCAGTTTTTCAAGAGGCAATCAGCCCCAGCATTTT CASSFSRGNQPQHF
NA TRBJ2-3 TRBV5-4 NA 14 TGTGCCAGCAGCTTAAGTGGGAGTAGGGATACGCAGTATTTT CASSLSGSRDTQYF
NA TRBJ2-2 TRBV18 NA 14 TGTGCCAGCTCAATAACCGACGAGGCCGGGGAGCTGTTTTTT CASSITDEAGELFF
NA TRBJ2-7 TRBV24-1 once 12 TGTGCCACCAGTGAACAGGGATACGAGCAGTACTTC CATSEQGYEQYF
NA TRBJ2-4 TRBV7-3 NA 13 TGTGCCAGCAGCTTAAAAGGGGCGAACATTCAGTACTTC CASSLKGANIQYF
NA TRBJ1-1 TRBV19 NA 14 TGTGCCAGTACCACCAGGGAAATGAACACTGAAGCTTTCTTT CASTTREMNTEAFF
TRBD1 TRBJ1-2 TRBV5-1 NA 14 TGCGCCAGCAGCTTGCTAGACAGGGAGGATGGCTACACCTTC CASSLLDREDGYTF
TRBD1 TRBJ1-5 TRBV7-6 NA 16 TGTGCCAGCAGCTTAGCGACAGGGGGTAAGGGTCAGCCCCAGCATTTT CASSLATGGKGQPQHF
TRBD2 TRBJ2-1 TRBV4-3 NA 16 TGCGCCAGCAGCCTACTCACTAGCGGGAGGGCCAATGAGCAGTTCTTC CASSLLTSGRANEQFF
NA TRBJ2-1 TRBV6-4 NA 15 TGTGCCAGCAGTGAGGGAGACTACTCCTACAATGAGCAGTTCTTC CASSEGDYSYNEQFF
TRBD1 TRBJ2-7 TRBV11-2 few 15 TGTGCCAGCAGCTTAGATCGAGGGGACAGTTACGAGCAGTACTTC CASSLDRGDSYEQYF
TRBD1 TRBJ1-5 TRBV11-2 NA 14 TGTGCCAGCAGCCGAGACAGGGTAGGTCAGCCCCAGCATTTT CASSRDRVGQPQHF
TRBD2 TRBJ2-2 TRBV27 NA 16 TGTGCCAGCAGTTCTAGCGGGAGGACGAACACCGGGGAGCTGTTTTTT CASSSSGRTNTGELFF
NA TRBJ1-1 TRBV28 NA 15 TGTGCCAGCAGTTTGGGGGGTCTAGGATCCACTGAAGCTTTCTTT CASSLGGLGSTEAFF
NA TRBJ2-4 TRBV20-1 NA 14 TGCAGTGCTAGTGATCCCGGAGCCAAAAACATTCAGTACTTC CSASDPGAKNIQYF
NA TRBJ2-1 TRBV4-3 NA 13 TGCGCCAGCAGCCCGGACAGCTACAATGAGCAGTTCTTC CASSPDSYNEQFF
TRBD2 TRBJ2-2 TRBV6-5 NA 14 TGTGCCAGCAGTTGGGGGAGGGACACCGGGGAGCTGTTTTTT CASSWGRDTGELFF
NA TRBJ1-5 TRBV6-1 once 14 TGTGCCAGCAGTGAAGCAGGGAGAGAACAGCCCCAGCATTTT CASSEAGREQPQHF
TRBD1 TRBJ1-1 TRBV5-4 once 15 TGTGCCAGCAGCTTGGTGTCGACAGGGGACACTGAAGCTTTCTTT CASSLVSTGDTEAFF
NA TRBJ2-3 TRBV27 NA 14 TGTGCCAGCAGTTTCAGGGAAAACACAGATACGCAGTATTTT CASSFRENTDTQYF
NA TRBJ2-3 TRBV5-4 NA 15 TGTGCCAGCAGCTTGGAAGACTCGCCCACAGATACGCAGTATTTT CASSLEDSPTDTQYF
NA TRBJ2-2 TRBV2 NA 11 TGTGCCAGCATATCAGCCGGGGAGCTGTTTTTT CASISAGELFF
TRBD2 TRBJ2-7 TRBV5-4 few 15 TGTGCCAGCAGCGGACGGGTCGGGGGGAGAGGCGAGCAGTACTTC CASSGRVGGRGEQYF
TRBD1 TRBJ1-1 TRBV28 NA 15 TGTGCCAGCGGCCAAACAGGGGGGGTGTTGACTGAAGCTTTCTTT CASGQTGGVLTEAFF
NA TRBJ1-1 TRBV14 NA 16 TGTGCCAGCAGCCAAGTATCTAAAGGGGGGGACACTGAAGCTTTCTTT CASSQVSKGGDTEAFF